These 29 T cell receptor beta chains were all obtained from the same sample, sequenced in a study of CD8 T cells in ankylosing spondylitis. From the 5' RACE reads, TCRdb called clonotypes with MiXCR, one entry per CDR3 protein. The profile covers 250,000 to 400,000 distinct CDR3 sequences, with more than 9% appearing a single time and about 10% taken by the ten largest. The sequenced sample was blood, either unsorted or a sorted T cell fraction (not recorded which). The receptors here all came from a female donor with ankylosing spondylitis or in good health (not recorded which).

This clonotype has a count of ten or more. The chain employs TRBV28 and TRBJ2-7; TRBD2 is a possible D gene (6 bases). V was clipped by 0 bases and J by 5 bases, with 8 bases between them. There are 13 residues in the CDR3. CDR1 MDHEN and CDR2 SYDVKM come from the germline V gene. This chain's CDR3 is CASSLWASDEQYF. DNA for the CDR3: TGTGCCAGCAGTTTATGGGCTAGCGACGAGCAGTACTTC.

About this clonotype: An end of the junction differs from the germline gene, which may be a read error. The V gene is TRBV20-1, the J gene TRBJ1-1; no reliable D call. The CDR3 runs to 14 residues. CDR1 is DFQATT and CDR2 is SNEGSKA in the germline V gene (reference sequence). DNA of the CDR3: TGCAGTACTAGCCCCGGAGGCCCGAACACTGAAGCTTTCTTT. It translates to CSTSPGGPNTEAFF.

This clonotype was observed once. The chain joins TRBV12-3 or TRBV12-4 to TRBJ2-1; D not certain. CDR3 length: 13 amino acids. V was cut by 3 bases and J by 5 bases, with 8 bases left in between. As DNA, the CDR3 is TGTGCCAGCAGTTTGAAGGAAGACAATGAGCAGTTCTTC. It codes for CASSLKEDNEQFF.

The gene calls are TRBV20-1 and TRBJ2-1, with D uncertain. The CDR3 totals 12 residues. Per germline, CDR1 DFQATT and CDR2 SNEGSKA (reference sequence). The V gene lost 8 bases and the J gene lost 2 bases, with 10 bases spanning the gap. CDR3 DNA sequence: TGCAGTTCGCTGTCTACCTACAATGAGCAGTTCTTC. Its protein is CSSLSTYNEQFF.

The V and J genes are TRBV9 and TRBJ2-1; no reliable D call. CDR1 and CDR2 from the germline V gene are SGDLS and YYNGEE. V lost 0 bases to trimming and J lost 7 bases, with 14 bases between them. There are 15 residues in the CDR3. CDR3 amino acids: CASSVGAQGRNEQFF. Here the CDR3 DNA reads TGTGCCAGCAGCGTAGGGGCCCAAGGCCGTAATGAGCAGTTCTTC. Combining the CDR3 with reference TRBV9 and TRBJ2-1 gives the whole variable domain DSGVTQTPKHLITATGQRVTLRCSPRSGDLSVYWYQQSLDQGLQFLIQYYNGEERAKGNILERFSAQQFPDLHSELNLSSLELGDSALYFCASSVGAQGRNEQFFGPGTRLTVL.

The rearrangement joins TRBV10-3 to TRBJ2-7; TRBD2 agrees at 14 bases. This CDR3 has 16 amino acids. V was clipped by 2 bases and J by 7 bases; unmatched bases: 7. Germline CDR1 is ENHRY and CDR2 is SYGVKD. In nucleotides, the CDR3 is TGTGCCATCAGTGAGGCTGGGACTAGCGGGAGCGGGGAGCAGTACTTC. This sequence encodes CAISEAGTSGSGEQYF.

This clonotype was observed at least ten times. The chain joins TRBV3-1 to TRBJ1-2, with D maybe TRBD1 (5 bases). Germline CDR1 is LGHDT and CDR2 is YNNKEL (reference sequence). The V end was cut by 4 bases, the J end by 1 base, with 16 bases between. The CDR3 totals 16 residues. The CDR3: CASSPELGHSNYGYTF. CDR3 nucleotide sequence: TGTGCCAGCAGCCCTGAACTCGGACATAGTAACTATGGCTACACCTTC. The full variable domain, in which reference TRBV3-1 and TRBJ1-2 provide the parts outside the CDR3, is DTAVSQTPKYLVTQMGNDKSIKCEQNLGHDTMYWYKQDSKKFLKIMFSYNNKELIINETVPNRFSPKSPDKAHLNLHINSLELGDSAVYFCASSPELGHSNYGYTFGSGTRLTVV.

This clonotype showed up many times. V usage is TRBV28 and J usage is TRBJ2-7, with 7 positions matching TRBD1. CDR1 is MDHEN and CDR2 is SYDVKM in the germline V gene. The CDR3 runs to 13 residues. V was pared by 6 bases and J by 2 bases, with 4 bases of the junction left unmatched. CDR3 nucleotides: TGTGCCAGCAGATCGACAGGGACCTACGAGCAGTACTTC. It codes for CASRSTGTYEQYF.

V and J are TRBV15 and TRBJ1-1; 8 nucleotides match TRBD1. V lost 2 bases, J lost 4 bases, and 3 bases stayed unmatched. The CDR3 extends over 14 amino acids. The germline CDR1 and CDR2 sequences are LNHNV and YYDKDF (reference sequence). The CDR3 region is CATSRQGASTEAFF. CDR3 nucleotides: TGTGCCACCAGCAGACAGGGGGCGAGCACTGAAGCTTTCTTT.

In this sample, this clonotype turned up many times. The CDR3 protein is CATSTLIRGPGQETQYF. CDR3 sequence (DNA): TGTGCCACCAGCACTCTTATAAGGGGGCCTGGTCAAGAGACCCAGTACTTC. V usage is TRBV15 and J usage is TRBJ2-5, with 7 bases aligning to TRBD1. Germline trimming cut 4 bases from V and 2 bases from J; bases unmatched to any gene: 13. The length of the CDR3 is 17 residues. Germline assignment: CDR1 LNHNV and CDR2 YYDKDF (reference sequence).

This clonotype was seen repeatedly, ten times or more. The chain couples TRBV14 to TRBJ2-3; 11 bases line up with TRBD1. Germline V CDR1 and CDR2: SGHDN, FVKESK. The J segment lost 6 bases and the V segment lost 6 bases, leaving 11 bases of the junction unmatched. This CDR3 is built from 16 residues. The CDR3 sequence is CASSARDRGSLDTQYF. Here the CDR3 DNA reads TGTGCCAGCAGTGCGAGGGACAGGGGGAGTTTGGATACGCAGTATTTT.

V and J are TRBV27 and TRBJ2-1, with 11 bases identical to TRBD2. V lost 5 bases and J lost 2; bases outside the gene matches: 11. The CDR3 is 18 residues long. Per germline, CDR1 MNHEY and CDR2 SMNVEV (reference sequence). CDR3 residues: CASSGGGLAATTYNEQFF. Here the CDR3 DNA reads TGTGCCAGCAGTGGGGGGGGACTAGCGGCTACCACCTACAATGAGCAGTTCTTC.

This clonotype was counted at least ten times. This chain links TRBV7-6 with TRBJ2-3, with 12 bases that match TRBD2. V shed 2 bases, J shed 4 bases, and the junction held 4 bases outside the gene matches. The germline CDR1 and CDR2 sequences are SGHVS and FNYEAQ. This CDR3 is 16 amino acids long. The CDR3 nucleotides are TGTGCCAGCAGCTTATTTACTAGCGGGAGGCCAGATACGCAGTATTTT. Residues: CASSLFTSGRPDTQYF.

Turning to this clonotype: A much larger clone differs by one base, so this may be a read error. The V gene is TRBV7-9, the J gene TRBJ1-2; perhaps TRBD1 as D (6 bases). Germline values: CDR1 SEHNR, CDR2 FQNEAQ (reference sequence). CDR3 size: 15 residues. CDR3 sequence reads: CASSLDQGSYYGDTF. As DNA, the CDR3 is TGTGCCAGCAGCTTGGACCAGGGGTCCTACTATGGCGACACCTTC.

This clonotype was recorded at least ten times. The chain carries TRBV20-1 and TRBJ1-5; D is ambiguous. The CDR3 extends over 13 amino acids. Trimming took off 3 bases at V and 2 bases at J, with 8 bases between the two ends. CDR1 DFQATT and CDR2 SNEGSKA come from the germline V gene (reference sequence). CDR3 sequence (DNA): TGCAGTGCTAGCCGACGGGGCAATCAGCCCCAGCATTTT. Residues: CSASRRGNQPQHF.

Worth noting for this clonotype: This may come from a read error, since a much larger clone is one base off. The CDR3 sequence is CATSRGWSGTQYF. The CDR3 DNA reads as TGTGCCACCAGCAGAGGTTGGTCTGGTACGCAGTATTTT. The V gene is TRBV15, the J gene TRBJ2-3; no clear D gene. CDR1 and CDR2 from the germline V gene are LNHNV and YYDKDF (reference sequence). This CDR3 spans 13 amino acids. The V end lost 1 base, the J end lost 8 bases, and 10 bases lay between the germline ends.

The sample holds many counts of this clonotype. The V and J genes are TRBV10-3 and TRBJ1-2; 9 nucleotides align to TRBD1. This CDR3 region has 14 residues. V trimming: 6 bases; J trimming: 6 bases; junction bases outside the gene matches: 8. Per the germline V gene, CDR1 is ENHRY and CDR2 is SYGVKD. CDR3 sequence reads: CAISGTGHPHGYTF. Written as DNA, the CDR3 is TGTGCCATCAGCGGGACAGGGCATCCGCATGGCTACACCTTC.

In this sample, this clonotype turned up many times. The chain joins TRBV5-6 to TRBJ2-1; tentative D call: TRBD2 (5 bases). Trimming took 0 bases from V and 10 from J, leaving 20 bases between them. There are 16 residues in the CDR3. CDR1 is SGHDT, CDR2 YYEEEE, per germline. CDR3 region: CASSLGPNTLAWEQFF. The CDR3 coding sequence is TGTGCCAGCAGCTTGGGTCCGAACACCCTAGCTTGGGAGCAGTTCTTC. The whole variable domain, filled in from reference TRBV5-6 and TRBJ2-1, reads DAGVTQSPTHLIKTRGQQVTLRCSPKSGHDTVSWYQQALGQGPQFIFQYYEEEERQRGNFPDRFSGHQFPNYSSELNVNALLLGDSALYLCASSLGPNTLAWEQFFGPGTRLTVL.

The gene calls are TRBV12-3 or TRBV12-4 and TRBJ2-7; D is perhaps TRBD1 or TRBD2 (5 bases each). V lost 1 base and J lost 9, with 16 bases in between. This CDR3 is built from 14 residues. The CDR3 DNA is TGTGCCAGCAGTTTAGGGCTTTGGGGGAAAGGGCAGTACTTC. It specifies CASSLGLWGKGQYF.

At least ten counts were recorded for this clonotype. The genes are TRBV27 and TRBJ2-7, with TRBD2 matching 7 bases. V lost 3 bases, J lost 3 bases, and 11 bases stayed unmatched. The V gene's germline CDR1 is MNHEY and CDR2 SMNVEV (reference sequence). The CDR3 contains 16 residues. CDR3 sequence: CASSFLRRGVIYEQYF. The CDR3 nucleotides read TGTGCCAGCAGTTTCCTCCGCCGGGGGGTCATCTACGAGCAGTACTTC.

The sample holds many counts of this clonotype. The rearrangement joins TRBV25-1 to TRBJ2-7, with 7 bases fitting TRBD2. The CDR3 is 16 amino acids. Unmatched junction bases numbered 15, after V lost 2 bases and J lost 8 bases. The germline V gene encodes CDR1 MGHDK and CDR2 SYGVNS. As DNA, the CDR3 is TGTGCCAGCAGTGAAGGTTGGGGGACTACCAAAGAAAAGCAGTACTTC. The encoded protein is CASSEGWGTTKEKQYF.

This clonotype was observed a few times. The V and J genes are TRBV28 and TRBJ2-3, with TRBD1 as a possible D gene (6 bases). Germline V gives CDR1 MDHEN, CDR2 SYDVKM. The CDR3 is made up of 14 amino acids. V gave up 5 bases and J gave up 2 bases, with 11 bases separating them. CDR3 DNA sequence: TGTGCCAGCAGTCCGGACAGAAACACAGATACGCAGTATTTT. Protein product: CASSPDRNTDTQYF. Full variable domain (remainder filled in from reference TRBV28 and TRBJ2-3): DVKVTQSSRYLVKRTGEKVFLECVQDMDHENMFWYRQDPGLGLRLIYFSYDVKMKEKGDIPEGYSVSREKKERFSLILESASTNQTSMYLCASSPDRNTDTQYFGPGTRLTVL.

The rearrangement uses TRBV2 and TRBJ1-1, with 7 positions matching TRBD1. The CDR3 runs to 16 residues. J gave up 5 bases and V 6 bases, and 15 bases lay outside the gene matches. CDR1 and CDR2 from the germline V gene are SNHLY and FYNNEI. The CDR3 DNA sequence: TGTGCCAGCAGGCCCAGGGGGTCGGGGTCGGGGACTGAAGCTTTCTTT. Translated, it gives CASRPRGSGSGTEAFF.

This clonotype was found a few times. The rearrangement links TRBV5-1 to TRBJ2-7; D is possibly TRBD1 (5 bases). The CDR3 is 12 residues long. Germline V lookup: CDR1 SGHRS, CDR2 YFSETQ. V lost 4 bases to trimming and J lost 5 bases, with 10 bases between them. CDR3 coding DNA: TGCGCCAGCAGCCAAACAGGCAACGAGCAGTACTTC. Translating it yields CASSQTGNEQYF.

This clonotype was observed at least ten times. V gene TRBV28 combines with J gene TRBJ2-3; D may correspond to TRBD1 or TRBD2 (6 bases each). Germline loops: CDR1 MDHEN, CDR2 SYDVKM. The V end was cut by 3 bases, the J end by 4 bases, with 14 bases between. The CDR3 is made up of 15 amino acids. The CDR3 nucleotides read TGTGCCAGCAGTTTTGCCGGGGGCGAGGCAGATACGCAGTATTTT. Translation gives CASSFAGGEADTQYF.

There are a few counts of this clonotype. The CDR3 here is CSVVGQGKHGYTF. The CDR3 DNA reads as TGCAGCGTTGTAGGACAGGGGAAACATGGCTACACCTTC. This chain connects TRBV29-1 to TRBJ1-2, with TRBD1 matching over 9 bases. The V gene end was trimmed by 4 bases and the J gene end by 6 bases; junction bases not matched to a gene: 6. Germline V gene data show CDR1 as SQVTM and CDR2 as ANQGSEA. The CDR3 has 13 residues.

This clonotype has ten or more counts. J is TRBJ1-5 and V is TRBV4-2, with D perhaps matching TRBD1 (5 bases). The CDR3 has 15 residues. Looked up from germline, CDR1 is LGHNA and CDR2 is YNFKEQ. V was shortened by 2 bases and J by 7 bases, with 15 bases between the two germline ends. CDR3 region: CASSQRRDVRQPQHF. DNA of the CDR3: TGTGCCAGCAGCCAACGCAGGGACGTACGACAGCCCCAGCATTTT.

This clonotype was observed a few times. The V gene is TRBV4-2, the J gene TRBJ1-1; TRBD1 matches at 11 bases. Germline V CDR1 and CDR2: LGHNA, YNFKEQ. J lost 4 bases, V lost 4 bases, and 5 bases had no gene match. This CDR3 is built from 15 residues. CDR3 sequence reads: CASSPGQGASTEAFF. CDR3 nucleotides: TGTGCCAGCAGCCCCGGACAGGGGGCGAGCACTGAAGCTTTCTTT.

In this sample, this clonotype turned up many times. The gene calls are TRBV7-9 and TRBJ2-2; D may be TRBD2 (6 bases). CDR3 length: 15 amino acids. Germline V CDR1 and CDR2: SEHNR, FQNEAQ (reference sequence). The V gene lost 10 bases and the J gene lost 2 bases, with 17 bases spanning the gap. The CDR3 sequence: CATHKAGPNTGELFF. The CDR3, as DNA: TGTGCCACCCATAAGGCGGGACCAAACACCGGGGAGCTGTTTTTT.